This TCR beta chain was identified during a study of read filtering for tumor transcriptome and immune sequencing. The overall study: RNA-seq yielded only about 75 to 1,400 TCR reads, IR-seq about 3.5 to 10.27 million.

This clonotype is medium-sized in the sample. What it binds is not known. Germline CDR1 and CDR2: MNHNS and SASEGT. V was clipped by 6 bases and J by 0 bases; unmatched bases: 1. The CDR3 is made up of 14 amino acids. Molecular barcoded adaptors covering alpha/delta and beta/gamma chains were used on about 390 ng RNA. MiXCR was run by TCRdb on the reads, yielding one entry per CDR3 protein. The data contain fewer than 50,000 distinct CDR3 sequences, 12% to 15% of them seen just once; the ten biggest clones take up about 30%. Study-wide findings and caveats: The CD138-negative fraction was mixed bone marrow immune cells, not pure T cells.

What was sequenced was a population of CD138-negative cells sorted from bone marrow. V is TRBV6-1 and J is TRBJ2-1, with 8 nucleotides matching TRBD2. The origin of this receptor is a donor over 35 with multiple myeloma. CDR3 DNA: TGTGCCAGCAGAAGCGGGAGCTCCTACAATGAGCAGTTCTTC. This translates into CASRSGSSYNEQFF.